These 16 T cell receptor beta chains came from one sample sequenced in a study of response to subunit inactivated influenza vaccine. Via MiXCR, TCRdb re-called the RT-PCR reads, giving one row per CDR3 protein. This sample has approximately 520,000 distinct CDR3 sequences; about 15% occur once, and the top ten carry roughly 3%. Sample: CD4+ T cells sorted from PBMCs, taken around 2 years after vaccination. The receptor source for this set is a man in his fifties or sixties who received an inactivated influenza vaccine.

This chain uses TRBV4-2 with TRBJ2-7, with TRBD1 matching 11 bases. Germline CDR1 reads LGHNA; CDR2 reads YNFKEQ. Trimming at V came to 1 base and at J to 4 bases, leaving 12 bases not matched to a gene. This CDR3 is built from 18 residues. CDR3 coding DNA: TGTGCCAGCAGCCAAGGGTCATTTTCCGGGACAGGGGGATACGAGCAGTACTTC. Amino acids: CASSQGSFSGTGGYEQYF.

In its sample, this clonotype was seen a few times. J is TRBJ2-2 and V is TRBV5-1, with unresolved D. Germline V gene lookup returns CDR1 SGHRS and CDR2 YFSETQ. V dropped 4 bases and J dropped 6 bases, with 13 bases sitting between them. The CDR3 contains 14 residues. The DNA for the CDR3 is TGCGCCAGCAGCAATCAACCGGTTGCCGGGGAGCTGTTTTTT. Translating gives CASSNQPVAGELFF.

The chain uses TRBV6-1 and TRBJ1-6; TRBD1 might be the D (5 bases). The length of the CDR3 is 14 residues. V gave up 4 bases and J gave up 7 bases, with 11 bases separating them. Looked up from germline, CDR1 is MNHNS and CDR2 is SASEGT. CDR3 DNA: TGTGCCAGCAGTGCATCGGGGCCAAATTCACCCCTCCACTTT. This encodes CASSASGPNSPLHF.

CDR3 region: CASSYSLGLGGLFSYNEQFF. CDR3 DNA: TGTGCCAGCAGTTACTCGCTTGGTTTAGGGGGCCTCTTCTCCTACAATGAGCAGTTCTTC. The chain employs TRBV6-2 or TRBV6-3 and TRBJ2-1, with 7 positions matching TRBD1. J was trimmed by 0 bases and V by 0 bases; bases with no gene match: 14. The length of the CDR3 is 20 residues. CDR1 is MNHEY, CDR2 SVGEGT, per germline.

The rearrangement links TRBV11-2 to TRBJ1-2; D may be TRBD1 (6 bases). The CDR3 is made up of 13 amino acids. The ends were cut back, 5 bases at V and 6 bases at J, with 13 bases in the middle. Looked up from germline, CDR1 is SGHAT and CDR2 is FQNNGV. CDR3 sequence reads: CASSEGQVDGYTF. The CDR3 region has the DNA TGTGCCAGCAGCGAGGGACAAGTCGATGGCTACACCTTC. Looking up the rest from reference TRBV11-2 and TRBJ1-2 gives the full variable domain: EAGVAQSPRYKIIEKRQSVAFWCNPISGHATLYWYQQILGQGPKLLIQFQNNGVVDDSQLPKDRFSAERLKGVDSTLKIQPAKLEDSAVYLCASSEGQVDGYTFGSGTRLTVV.

This chain joins TRBV29-1 and TRBJ2-3, with 9 bases fitting TRBD1. V lost 6 bases, J lost 4 bases, and 14 bases stayed unmatched. Germline V CDR1 and CDR2: SQVTM, ANQGSEA. The CDR3 is made up of 16 amino acids. CDR3 loop: CSVDNLPGQGSDTQYF. Written as DNA, the CDR3 is TGCAGCGTCGATAACCTACCGGGACAGGGTTCAGATACGCAGTATTTT.

The chain links TRBV20-1 to TRBJ1-1, with unresolved D. The germline V gene encodes CDR1 DFQATT and CDR2 SNEGSKA (reference sequence). This CDR3 has 13 residues. V was shortened by 5 bases and J by 5 bases, with 15 bases between the two germline ends. This chain's CDR3 is CSAPRGDNTEAFF. In nucleotides, the CDR3 is TGCAGTGCTCCTCGCGGAGATAATACTGAAGCTTTCTTT.

The rearrangement links TRBV27 to TRBJ2-7; 13 nucleotides match TRBD2. Germline V CDR1 and CDR2: MNHEY, SMNVEV (reference sequence). With 5 bases clipped from V and 3 bases from J, the junction kept 4 bases outside the gene matches. The CDR3 sequence is 15 residues long. The DNA for the CDR3 is TGTGCCAGCAGTCAGGGGACTAGCGGGATCTACGAGCAGTACTTC. Translating it yields CASSQGTSGIYEQYF.

This clonotype was picked up many times. CDR3 bases: TGCGCCAGCAGCTTGGAACCCCCGGGACAGGGTTACAATGAGCAGTTCTTC. This encodes CASSLEPPGQGYNEQFF. The V gene is TRBV5-1, the J gene TRBJ2-1; TRBD1 matches 9 bases. V was pared by 0 bases and J by 4 bases, with 8 bases of the junction left unmatched. CDR3 length: 17 amino acids. CDR1 and CDR2 from the germline V gene are SGHRS and YFSETQ. Full variable domain (rest looked up from reference TRBV5-1 and TRBJ2-1): KAGVTQTPRYLIKTRGQQVTLSCSPISGHRSVSWYQQTPGQGLQFLFEYFSETQRNKGNFPGRFSGRQFSNSRSEMNVSTLELGDSALYLCASSLEPPGQGYNEQFFGPGTRLTVL.

This clonotype was counted between two and nine times. This chain connects TRBV18 to TRBJ2-3; D is perhaps TRBD1 (6 bases). The CDR3 extends over 17 amino acids. Trimming removed 3 bases at V and 2 bases at J, with 18 bases between. Germline V lookup: CDR1 KGHSH, CDR2 LQKENI. The CDR3 DNA follows: TGTGCCAGCTCACCTCTGCCCTCACAGGGCAACACAGATACGCAGTATTTT. Translating it yields CASSPLPSQGNTDTQYF.

This clonotype was observed a few times. J is TRBJ2-2 and V is TRBV25-1; 10 bases are shared with TRBD1. The germline gives CDR1 MGHDK, CDR2 SYGVNS. Trimming cost V 4 bases and J 6 bases; bases outside gene matches: 2. The CDR3 totals 14 residues. The chain's CDR3 is CASSVDRGAGELFF. The CDR3 DNA sequence: TGTGCCAGCAGTGTGGACAGGGGGGCCGGGGAGCTGTTTTTT.

This clonotype has just a few counts. This chain joins TRBV20-1 and TRBJ1-4, with 8 bases identical to TRBD1. The CDR3 runs 14 residues. Germline lookup yields CDR1 DFQATT and CDR2 SNEGSKA (reference sequence). CDR3 in amino acids: CRAERTGHREKLFF. In DNA form, the CDR3 reads TGCAGGGCAGAGAGGACAGGGCATCGAGAAAAACTGTTTTTT.

The V gene is TRBV25-1, the J gene TRBJ2-7, with D uncertain. Trimming cost V 2 bases and J 3 bases, with 5 bases left between them. This CDR3 spans 12 amino acids. The germline CDR1 and CDR2 sequences are MGHDK and SYGVNS. The CDR3 nucleotides read TGTGCCAGCAGTGAAAGGAACTACGAGCAGTACTTC. The encoded protein is CASSERNYEQYF.

The chain employs TRBV5-1 and TRBJ1-3, with a tentative D call TRBD1 (6 bases). Trimming cost V 1 base and J 2 bases, with 13 bases left between them. Germline V lookup: CDR1 SGHRS, CDR2 YFSETQ. The CDR3 contains 16 residues. CDR3 bases: TGCGCCAGCAGCTTGAAGGGGGGTGAGGCTGGAAACACCATATATTTT. As protein: CASSLKGGEAGNTIYF.

This clonotype was found a few times. The chain couples TRBV11-2 to TRBJ2-7, with no clear D. CDR3 length: 15 residues. V was trimmed by 3 bases and J by 3 bases, leaving 15 bases between them. Germline V CDR1 and CDR2: SGHAT, FQNNGV. The CDR3 loop reads CASSFGPDVYYEQYF. CDR3 coding DNA: TGTGCCAGCAGCTTCGGACCTGACGTGTACTACGAGCAGTACTTC.

The V call is TRBV5-1, the J call TRBJ2-7; TRBD2 aligns across 7 bases. V shed 3 bases, J shed 6 bases, and the junction held 6 bases outside the gene matches. The CDR3 spans 13 residues. CDR1 and CDR2 (germline): SGHRS, YFSETQ. CDR3 amino acids: CASSSGGKGEQYF. The DNA of the CDR3 is TGCGCCAGCAGCTCCGGGGGGAAGGGCGAGCAGTACTTC.